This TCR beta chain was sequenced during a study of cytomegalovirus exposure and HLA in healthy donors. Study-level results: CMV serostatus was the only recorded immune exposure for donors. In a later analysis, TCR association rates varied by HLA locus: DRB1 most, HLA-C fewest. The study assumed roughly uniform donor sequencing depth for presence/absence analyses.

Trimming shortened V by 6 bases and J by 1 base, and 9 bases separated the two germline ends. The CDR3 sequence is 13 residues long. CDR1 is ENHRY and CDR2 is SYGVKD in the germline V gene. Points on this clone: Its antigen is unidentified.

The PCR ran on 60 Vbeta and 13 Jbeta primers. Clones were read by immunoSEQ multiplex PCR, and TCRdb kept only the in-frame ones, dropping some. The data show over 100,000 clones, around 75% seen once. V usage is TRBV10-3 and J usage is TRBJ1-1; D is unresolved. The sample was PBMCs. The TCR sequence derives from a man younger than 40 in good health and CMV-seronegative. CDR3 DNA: TGTGCCATCAGGTCTCGGGAGAACACTGAAGCTTTCTTT. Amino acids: CAIRSRENTEAFF.